This T cell receptor (beta chain) was recovered during a study of metastatic and nonmetastatic thyroid tumors. Across the whole study: It was across blood and tumor or nodule tissue from malignant and benign thyroid patients that repertoires were compared. Study-wide findings and caveats: Versus benign nodules, malignant thyroid tumors reportedly had significantly higher TCR beta diversity, in blood and tumor.

As processed by the authors: The distant-metastasis classifier for papillary thyroid cancer was built from CDR3 differences across clinicopathological groups. Via MiXCR, TCRdb re-called the PCR reads. These V and J calls derive from TCRdb rather than the authors' analysis. The sample holds 50,000 or so clones, roughly 15% seen once. Deletions cut 3 bases from V and 6 bases from J, with 18 bases between. The CDR3 has 17 residues. The V gene's germline CDR1 is MNHEY and CDR2 SMNVEV (reference sequence). Patients underwent thyroid surgery, and none had received any treatment before it. There are many counts of this clone. Its target is not known.

Sequencing was carried out using blood. V and J are TRBV27 and TRBJ2-6; D possibly corresponds to TRBD1 (5 bases). The clonotype originates from a female donor with papillary thyroid cancer or a benign thyroid nodule (not recorded which). Some clones in this sample may be carry-over from other donors' samples. This CDR3 reads CASSFLPGFPEANVLTF. The CDR3, as DNA: TGTGCCAGCAGTTTCCTCCCAGGGTTTCCTGAGGCCAACGTCCTGACTTTC.